This T cell receptor (beta chain) was found in a study of T cell responses to AZD1222 COVID-19 vaccine. Germline CDR1 MDHEN, CDR2 SYDVKM. The CDR3 has 16 amino acids. The V end lost 6 bases, the J end lost 3 bases, and 20 bases lay between the germline ends. The data were produced by immunoSEQ multiplex PCR, yet TCRdb's version contains in-frame clones alone and is incomplete. Among about 150,000 clones, about 94% were seen once, and the ten largest hold about 5.1%. Overall study findings and caveats: The reported proportion of spike-specific TCRs targeting unmutated variant regions was nearly half. Every sample of the repertoires postdated the peak T cell response.

On this clone: Its antigen remains unidentified.

The rearrangement uses TRBV28 and TRBJ1-2, with D perhaps TRBD1 (5 bases). The receptor's source is an adult in good health. Specimen: peripheral blood, collected on day 0 of AZD1222 vaccination. CDR3 DNA: TGTGCCAGCAGCCACCGGGGCGGGGGACGGCACTATGGCTACACCTTC. Translating gives CASSHRGGGRHYGYTF.